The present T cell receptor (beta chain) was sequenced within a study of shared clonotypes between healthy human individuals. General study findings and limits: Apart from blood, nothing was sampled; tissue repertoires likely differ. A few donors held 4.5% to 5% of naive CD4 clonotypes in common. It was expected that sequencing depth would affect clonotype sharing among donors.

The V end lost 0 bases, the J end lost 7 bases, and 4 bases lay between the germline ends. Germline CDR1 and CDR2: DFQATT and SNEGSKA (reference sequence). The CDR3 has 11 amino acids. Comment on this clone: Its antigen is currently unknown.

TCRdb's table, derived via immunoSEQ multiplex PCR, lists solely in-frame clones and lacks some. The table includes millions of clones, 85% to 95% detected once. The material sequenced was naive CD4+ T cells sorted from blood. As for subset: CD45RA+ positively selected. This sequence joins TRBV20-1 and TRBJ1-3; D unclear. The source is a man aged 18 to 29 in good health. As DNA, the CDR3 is TGCAGTGCTAGAGAATCGAACACCATATATTTT. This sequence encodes CSARESNTIYF.